Below, 31 T cell receptor beta chains from the same sample are listed, as sequenced in a study of T cell repertoires in cytomegalovirus infection. TCRdb re-called the reads with MiXCR, one entry per CDR3 protein. The repertoire holds 450,000 to 550,000 distinct CDR3 sequences, with more than 15% as singletons. Material for sequencing was CD8+ T cells from PBMCs. Every receptor here comes from a human donor in good health (CMV status not recorded). Some clones in this sample may be carry-over from other donors' samples.

This clonotype was recorded many times. The V gene is TRBV12-3 or TRBV12-4, the J gene TRBJ2-1; a weak D match, TRBD2 (6 bases). V lost 5 bases and J lost 6, with 17 bases in between. This CDR3 has 15 amino acids. CDR3 DNA: TGTGCCAGCAGTCCCGGGACTCCCACGGCCAATGAGCAGTTCTTC. This translates into CASSPGTPTANEQFF.

This clonotype was counted at least ten times. The chain couples TRBV7-9 to TRBJ1-6; 11 nucleotides match TRBD1. V shed 5 bases, J shed 8 bases, and the junction held 5 bases outside the gene matches. CDR3 length equals 15 residues. Germline V gene lookup returns CDR1 SEHNR and CDR2 FQNEAQ (reference sequence). CDR3 sequence: CASSIWTGGDSPLHF. For the CDR3, the DNA is TGTGCCAGCAGCATCTGGACAGGGGGCGATTCACCCCTCCACTTT.

In its sample, this clonotype was seen a few times. This chain links TRBV11-2 with TRBJ2-3; D is perhaps TRBD2 (6 bases). From germline, CDR1 is SGHAT and CDR2 FQNNGV. V lost 6 bases and J 0 bases, leaving 16 bases between the germline ends. This CDR3 contains 16 residues. Written as DNA, the CDR3 is TGTGCCAGCAGGTCCAGGGCGGGGCGGAGCACAGATACGCAGTATTTT. Translation: CASRSRAGRSTDTQYF.

This sequence joins TRBV6-5 and TRBJ1-5; TRBD1 agrees at 7 bases. The germline CDR1 and CDR2 sequences are MNHEY and SVGAGI. The CDR3 consists of 14 residues. V lost 5 bases and J lost 4; bases outside the gene matches: 5. The chain's CDR3 is CASSPWTGNQPQHF. The CDR3 DNA sequence: TGTGCCAGCAGTCCATGGACAGGTAATCAGCCCCAGCATTTT.

The rearrangement uses TRBV27 and TRBJ2-3; D gene ambiguous. CDR1 and CDR2 from the germline V gene are MNHEY and SMNVEV (reference sequence). Trimming pared 2 bases from V and 2 bases from J, leaving 8 bases between. The CDR3 consists of 14 residues. The CDR3 region is CASSLRPVTDTQYF. As DNA, the CDR3 is TGTGCCAGCAGTTTACGGCCGGTCACAGATACGCAGTATTTT.

The gene calls are TRBV27 and TRBJ2-2; 8 bases map to TRBD2. Germline values: CDR1 MNHEY, CDR2 SMNVEV (reference sequence). Unmatched junction bases numbered 4, after V lost 4 bases and J lost 3 bases. CDR3 length: 15 residues. The CDR3 DNA reads TGTGCCAGCAGTTCCGGGGGGGACTACACCGGGGAGCTGTTTTTT. Amino acid sequence: CASSSGGDYTGELFF.

This clonotype was detected many times. The chain is built from TRBV11-2 and TRBJ2-1; D not certain. V gave up 8 bases and J gave up 8 bases, with 13 bases separating them. The CDR3 is 12 residues long. Germline CDR1 SGHAT, CDR2 FQNNGV. The CDR3 reads CASAQAVDEQFF. CDR3 DNA sequence: TGTGCCAGCGCTCAAGCAGTCGATGAGCAGTTCTTC.

This clonotype was observed at least ten times. This chain connects TRBV6-1 to TRBJ1-4, with a weak D call TRBD1 (5 bases). The germline gives CDR1 MNHNS, CDR2 SASEGT. Trimming left V 1 base short and J 5 bases short, with 14 bases between. The CDR3 has 16 residues. The CDR3 region has the DNA TGTGCCAGCAGTGAAGAGGGCCCGGGGGGGAATGAAAAACTGTTTTTT. It translates to CASSEEGPGGNEKLFF.

The chain links TRBV9 to TRBJ2-3; D not resolved. The CDR3 spans 15 residues. Trimming took 0 bases from V and 3 from J, leaving 11 bases between them. Germline V gene sequence: CDR1 SGDLS, CDR2 YYNGEE. DNA for the CDR3: TGTGCCAGCAGCGTAGGAGCTAGGGCTACAGATACGCAGTATTTT. Protein product: CASSVGARATDTQYF.

This clonotype came up a few times. This chain uses TRBV20-1 with TRBJ1-1, with D unresolved. V dropped 1 base and J dropped 5 bases, with 11 bases sitting between them. The CDR3 sequence is 13 residues long. From germline, CDR1 is DFQATT and CDR2 SNEGSKA (reference sequence). The CDR3, as DNA: TGCAGTGCTAGAGGCGGGTATGGGACTGAAGCTTTCTTT. Its protein product is CSARGGYGTEAFF.

The table lists this clonotype with a few counts. The rearrangement joins TRBV5-4 to TRBJ1-3; D remains ambiguous. V was trimmed by 4 bases and J by 7 bases, leaving 12 bases between them. The CDR3 runs to 13 residues. The germline gives CDR1 SGHNT, CDR2 YYREEE (reference sequence). DNA of the CDR3: TGTGCCAGCAGCAACCCCCCGAGCAACACCATATATTTT. Protein product: CASSNPPSNTIYF.

This clonotype was counted only a few times. The J gene is TRBJ1-5, the V gene TRBV6-1; tentative D call: TRBD1 (6 bases). Germline V gene data show CDR1 as MNHNS and CDR2 as SASEGT. The CDR3 contains 15 residues. V was cut by 10 bases and J by 0 bases, with 16 bases left in between. The CDR3 DNA follows: TGTGCCACCGACAGGAGAATGGATAGCAATCAGCCCCAGCATTTT. Its protein is CATDRRMDSNQPQHF.

This clonotype was recorded a few times. V is TRBV28 and J is TRBJ2-1; 14 nucleotides align to TRBD2. Per germline, CDR1 MDHEN and CDR2 SYDVKM. V trimming: 4 bases; J trimming: 8 bases; junction bases outside the gene matches: 16. The CDR3 runs to 19 residues. In DNA form, the CDR3 reads TGTGCCAGCAGTTCGCCCCGCGGGACTAGCGGGAGCATAGCCCATGAGCAGTTCTTC. It codes for CASSSPRGTSGSIAHEQFF.

This clonotype has a count of ten or more. V is TRBV11-3 and J is TRBJ1-4, with 7 bases aligning to TRBD1. V was pared by 6 bases and J by 4 bases, with 11 bases of the junction left unmatched. The CDR3 runs to 16 residues. Germline V gives CDR1 SGHNT, CDR2 YENEEA. CDR3 loop: CASRFGQVDVNEKLFF. The CDR3 DNA reads TGTGCCAGCAGGTTTGGACAGGTCGACGTTAATGAAAAACTGTTTTTT.

In this sample, this clonotype turned up many times. This sequence joins TRBV6-1 and TRBJ1-5; tentatively, D is TRBD1 (6 bases). This CDR3 spans 17 amino acids. Germline V gene data show CDR1 as MNHNS and CDR2 as SASEGT. Trimming stripped 1 base from V and 2 bases from J, with 15 bases between. CDR3 in amino acids: CASSEVRLRGGNQPQHF. The CDR3 nucleotides read TGTGCCAGCAGTGAAGTAAGGTTGAGGGGGGGCAATCAGCCCCAGCATTTT.

This clonotype was recorded many times. V and J are TRBV12-5 and TRBJ1-1, with D perhaps TRBD1 (5 bases). V lost 2 bases and J lost 1, with 11 bases in between. This CDR3 spans 15 amino acids. In germline, CDR1 is LGHNT, CDR2 FRNRAP. The CDR3 region has the DNA TGTGCTAGTGGTTTGTTTATGCAGGGGAACACTGAAGCTTTCTTT. Amino acids: CASGLFMQGNTEAFF.

The genes are TRBV28 and TRBJ2-7; TRBD1 aligns across 10 bases. The CDR3 loop spans 15 amino acids. Per germline, CDR1 MDHEN and CDR2 SYDVKM. J was trimmed by 3 bases and V by 2 bases; bases with no gene match: 4. The CDR3 spells CASSLGGQGIYEQYF. The CDR3, as DNA: TGTGCCAGCAGTTTAGGGGGACAGGGGATCTACGAGCAGTACTTC.

This chain joins TRBV10-2 and TRBJ2-2; D possibly matches TRBD1 or TRBD2 (6 bases each). CDR3 length: 14 amino acids. Trimming removed 10 bases from V and 1 base from J, with 13 bases in between. CDR1 and CDR2 (germline): WSHSY, SAAADI. This CDR3 is CAINGGGNTGELFF. In DNA form, the CDR3 reads TGCGCCATCAACGGGGGCGGGAACACCGGGGAGCTGTTTTTT.

This clonotype appeared many times. This chain links TRBV6-6 with TRBJ1-4, with D possibly being TRBD1 (6 bases). The CDR3 contains 14 residues. Germline values: CDR1 MNHNY, CDR2 SVGAGI (reference sequence). The V and J ends lost 7 bases and 0 bases respectively, with 9 bases between them. CDR3 DNA: TGTGCCAGCAATACAGGGCCAACTAATGAAAAACTGTTTTTT. Translation gives CASNTGPTNEKLFF.

The chain has TRBV19 and TRBJ1-5, with D possibly matching TRBD1 (5 bases). Germline-derived CDR1 and CDR2 are LNHDA and SQIVND (reference sequence). This CDR3 is built from 16 residues. V shed 0 bases and J shed 2 bases, with 11 bases lying between them. The DNA for the CDR3 is TGTGCCAGTAGTATAGAAGGGGAGTGGGGCAATCAGCCCCAGCATTTT. Its protein is CASSIEGEWGNQPQHF. Supplemented by reference TRBV19 and TRBJ1-5, the full variable domain reads DGGITQSPKYLFRKEGQNVTLSCEQNLNHDAMYWYRQDPGQGLRLIYYSQIVNDFQKGDIAEGYSVSREKKESFPLTVTSAQKNPTAFYLCASSIEGEWGNQPQHFGDGTRLSIL.

This clonotype appeared many times. The chain links TRBV6-1 to TRBJ2-3; either TRBD1 or TRBD2 may fit D (5 bases each). The V and J ends lost 7 bases and 1 base respectively, with 18 bases between them. The CDR3 runs 16 residues. Germline loops: CDR1 MNHNS, CDR2 SASEGT. CDR3 nucleotides: TGTGCCAGCACCTTAACATTCAGGGACCGCACAGATACGCAGTATTTT. Its translation: CASTLTFRDRTDTQYF.

The chain employs TRBV6-1 and TRBJ1-2, with D unresolved. Germline V gene data show CDR1 as MNHNS and CDR2 as SASEGT. The CDR3 totals 9 residues. In DNA form, the CDR3 reads TGTGCTCTAGGCCGTGGCTACACCTTC. This gives the protein CALGRGYTF.

In this sample, this clonotype turned up many times. The rearrangement links TRBV12-3 or TRBV12-4 to TRBJ2-5; no reliable D call. The germline V and J ends were trimmed by 9 bases and 0 bases, with 11 bases remaining between them. The length of the CDR3 is 13 residues. This CDR3 is CASTSLYQETQYF. Here the CDR3 DNA reads TGTGCCAGTACAAGCCTGTACCAAGAGACCCAGTACTTC.

The chain links TRBV27 to TRBJ1-2, with D hard to call. The CDR3 is 17 amino acids. Per germline, CDR1 MNHEY and CDR2 SMNVEV (reference sequence). V was shortened by 3 bases and J by 5 bases, with 22 bases between the two germline ends. In DNA form, the CDR3 reads TGTGCCAGCAGTTTCCCTAGCAACTATGACTATAAGTATGGCTACACCTTC. It is translated as CASSFPSNYDYKYGYTF.

This clonotype was counted only a few times. The gene calls are TRBV4-1 and TRBJ1-2; TRBD1 matches 10 bases. From germline, CDR1 is MGHRA and CDR2 YSYEKL. After removal of 2 bases from V and 8 bases from J, the junction contained 5 bases not matched to a gene. The CDR3 is made up of 14 amino acids. CDR3 DNA: TGCGCCAGCAGCCAATCGGACAGGGGGACCGGCTACACCTTC. Protein: CASSQSDRGTGYTF.

About this clonotype: Being one base from a much bigger clone, this may be a read error. The chain combines TRBV5-5 with TRBJ2-4, with 7 bases identical to TRBD2. Germline trimming cut 0 bases from V and 8 bases from J; bases unmatched to any gene: 8. The CDR3 consists of 15 residues. Germline-derived CDR1 and CDR2 are SGHKS and YYEKEE (reference sequence). The DNA for the CDR3 is TGTGCCAGCAGCTTGGTGGTTACGGGAGGAGACATTCAGTACTTC. It encodes CASSLVVTGGDIQYF.

This clonotype was observed a few times. V and J are TRBV6-5 and TRBJ2-1; TRBD2 aligns across 12 bases. The CDR3 has 16 residues. J was trimmed by 8 bases and V by 3 bases; bases with no gene match: 8. CDR1 and CDR2 from the germline V gene are MNHEY and SVGAGI. CDR3 amino acids: CASSYSTSGGRYEQFF. CDR3 bases: TGTGCCAGCAGTTATTCGACTAGCGGGGGCCGCTATGAGCAGTTCTTC.

The rearrangement uses TRBV20-1 and TRBJ1-1; D gene uncertain. CDR1 DFQATT and CDR2 SNEGSKA come from the germline V gene (reference sequence). With 6 bases removed from V and 2 bases from J, the gap between germline ends came to 10 bases. There are 12 residues in the CDR3. The CDR3 DNA sequence: TGCAGTGCCCTACAACGAAACACTGAAGCTTTCTTT. Translated: CSALQRNTEAFF.

This clonotype was recorded at least ten times. The chain links TRBV7-3 to TRBJ2-1; D remains ambiguous. Per the germline V gene, CDR1 is SGHTA and CDR2 is FQGTGA. V was trimmed by 5 bases and J by 7 bases, leaving 9 bases between them. The CDR3 covers 12 residues. As DNA, the CDR3 is TGTGCCAGCAGCCCGGACCAAAATGAGCAGTTCTTC. This translates into CASSPDQNEQFF.

This clonotype was counted a few times. This chain connects TRBV9 to TRBJ2-3; 8 nucleotides align to TRBD2. The CDR3 totals 16 residues. Germline trimming cut 3 bases from V and 0 bases from J; bases unmatched to any gene: 6. Looked up from germline, CDR1 is SGDLS and CDR2 is YYNGEE. The CDR3 reads CASSARGGLSTDTQYF. In DNA form, the CDR3 reads TGTGCCAGCAGCGCCCGCGGGGGGCTAAGCACAGATACGCAGTATTTT.

The table lists this clonotype with many counts. This chain links TRBV6-5 with TRBJ2-2; D unclear. This CDR3 spans 12 amino acids. Deletions cut 2 bases from V and 2 bases from J, with 0 bases between. Looked up from germline, CDR1 is MNHEY and CDR2 is SVGAGI. CDR3 loop: CASSYNTGELFF. Here the CDR3 DNA reads TGTGCCAGCAGTTACAACACCGGGGAGCTGTTTTTT.